The next 11 T cell receptor beta chains were all read from a single sample in a study of T-cell reconstitution after alpha-beta-depleted transplantation in children. Library preparation (for TCRbeta) was performed with unique molecular identifiers. Via MiXCR, TCRdb re-called the PCR reads, giving one row per CDR3 protein. Here the sample spans about 980,000 distinct CDR3 sequences, about 29% being singletons. Specimen: PBMCs, mostly from graft donor cells, collected 360 days after TCRalphabeta/CD19-depleted stem cell transplant. All receptors derive from a boy in the first two years of life who had a stem cell transplant for SCID, so the T cells may come from the graft donor.

The rearrangement uses TRBV5-1 and TRBJ1-1; 8 nucleotides agree with TRBD1. The CDR3 totals 16 residues. CDR1 is SGHRS and CDR2 is YFSETQ in the germline V gene. V dropped 4 bases and J dropped 1; count of bases not matched to a gene: 9. CDR3 DNA sequence: TGCGCCAGCAGCCCGGGTTACGGGACAGGGAACACTGAAGCTTTCTTT. Its translation: CASSPGYGTGNTEAFF.

V gene TRBV29-1 combines with J gene TRBJ2-7; D may be TRBD2 (6 bases). The CDR3 runs to 12 residues. Germline V gene data show CDR1 as SQVTM and CDR2 as ANQGSEA. V lost 4 bases and J lost 4, with 11 bases in between. The CDR3, as DNA: TGCAGCGTTGGGCGTGCGGGGTACGAGCAGTACTTC. Translation gives CSVGRAGYEQYF.

A few counts support this clonotype. The rearrangement joins TRBV20-1 to TRBJ2-5; TRBD2 matches at 8 bases. The junction had 14 bases not matched to a gene; V was cut back by 0 bases and J by 11 bases. The CDR3 contains 15 residues. Germline-derived CDR1 and CDR2 are DFQATT and SNEGSKA (reference sequence). The CDR3 DNA reads TGCAGTGCTAGAGATTACCCGGGACTAGACGGTCCGCAGTACTTC. Translated, it gives CSARDYPGLDGPQYF.

This clonotype was seen only a few times. The V gene is TRBV4-3, the J gene TRBJ2-7; 12 nucleotides agree with TRBD2. Losses at the gene ends were 1 base for V and 6 bases for J; bases not matched to a gene: 4. The CDR3 covers 15 residues. Germline assignment: CDR1 LGHNA and CDR2 YSLEER. In DNA, the CDR3 is TGCGCCAGCAGCCAAGTGGCTAGCGGGGGGGCCGAGCAGTACTTC. This codes for CASSQVASGGAEQYF.

Many counts were recorded for this clonotype. V gene TRBV4-1 combines with J gene TRBJ2-1, with 7 positions matching TRBD1. The CDR3 runs to 15 residues. In germline, CDR1 is MGHRA, CDR2 YSYEKL. With 1 base clipped from V and 1 base from J, the junction kept 1 base outside the gene matches. The CDR3 loop reads CASSQGRGSYNEQFF. The CDR3 bases are TGCGCCAGCAGCCAAGGCAGGGGGTCCTACAATGAGCAGTTCTTC.

In this sample, this clonotype turned up many times. The chain uses TRBV15 and TRBJ2-3, with 8 bases that match TRBD1. The V segment lost 8 bases and the J segment 1 base; nucleotides outside the gene matches: 2. CDR1 LNHNV and CDR2 YYDKDF come from the germline V gene (reference sequence). The CDR3 totals 13 residues. CDR3 protein: CATGGQGTDTQYF. CDR3 sequence (DNA): TGTGCCACCGGGGGACAGGGCACAGATACGCAGTATTTT. Full variable domain (missing parts from reference TRBV15 and TRBJ2-3): DAMVIQNPRYQVTQFGKPVTLSCSQTLNHNVMYWYQQKSSQAPKLLFHYYDKDFNNEADTPDNFQSRRPNTSFCFLDIRSPGLGDTAMYLCATGGQGTDTQYFGPGTRLTVL.

The chain couples TRBV6-1 to TRBJ2-7, with 10 bases aligning to TRBD2. Germline CDR1 and CDR2: MNHNS and SASEGT. The CDR3 totals 16 residues. J gave up 4 bases and V 6 bases, and 12 bases lay outside the gene matches. CDR3 in amino acids: CASSPAGGTWVYEQYF. CDR3 bases: TGTGCCAGCAGCCCAGCGGGGGGGACATGGGTATACGAGCAGTACTTC.

This chain connects TRBV11-1 to TRBJ2-3; the match to TRBD2 covers 11 bases. Losses at the gene ends were 4 bases for V and 2 bases for J; bases not matched to a gene: 11. CDR1 is SGHAT and CDR2 is FQDESV in the germline V gene (reference sequence). The CDR3 runs to 18 residues. The CDR3 nucleotides read TGTGCCAGCAGCTCCCCTCCCACTAGCGGGGGCTACACAGATACGCAGTATTTT. It yields the protein CASSSPPTSGGYTDTQYF. The variable domain in full, completed from reference TRBV11-1 and TRBJ2-3, reads EAEVAQSPRYKITEKSQAVAFWCDPISGHATLYWYRQILGQGPELLVQFQDESVVDDSQLPKDRFSAERLKGVDSTLKIQPAELGDSAMYLCASSSPPTSGGYTDTQYFGPGTRLTVL.

This rearrangement joins TRBV20-1 to TRBJ2-5, with 9 positions matching TRBD2. This CDR3 spans 13 amino acids. Germline trimming cut 3 bases from V and 9 bases from J; bases unmatched to any gene: 8. The germline V gene has CDR1 DFQATT and CDR2 SNEGSKA (reference sequence). For the CDR3, the DNA is TGCAGTGCTAGCAGTCTAGCGGGGACGGCCCAGTACTTC. Protein sequence: CSASSLAGTAQYF.

V is TRBV28 and J is TRBJ2-5, with 7 bases matching TRBD2. Trimming took 5 bases from V and 0 from J; bases not matched to a gene: 12. The germline V gene encodes CDR1 MDHEN and CDR2 SYDVKM. The CDR3 extends over 17 amino acids. The CDR3 here is CASSILWASGNQETQYF. The CDR3 DNA follows: TGTGCCAGCAGTATATTGTGGGCTAGCGGAAACCAAGAGACCCAGTACTTC.

V gene TRBV12-3 or TRBV12-4 combines with J gene TRBJ1-1, with 9 bases identical to TRBD1. V trimming: 4 bases; J trimming: 1 base; junction bases outside the gene matches: 7. This CDR3 region has 16 residues. CDR3 sequence: CASSSRTGVGNTEAFF. The CDR3 DNA follows: TGTGCCAGCAGTTCTCGGACAGGGGTTGGGAACACTGAAGCTTTCTTT.